Below, one T cell receptor (beta chain) is given with its context. This sample is drawn from a study of blood T cell repertoires in COVID-19. Whole-study context: Recovered status applied to Cohort 3 donors who had two consecutive negative PCRs. It also applied to those with clearance or with symptom resolution. PBMCs, B-cell-depleted T cells, or T cells provided the cDNA or gDNA that made up the material.

Produced via immunoSEQ multiplex PCR; TCRdb's table is partial and in-frame only. The table has over 110,000 clones, 75% to 90% seen once. All enrollees were roughly 18 to 100 years old and from 20 to 30 US areas. Assignment of participants to cohorts was predicated upon participant-reported clinical history. The sequence was collected from a man between 50 and 59 years old in a cohort exposed to, infected with or recovered from COVID-19 (not recorded which). Material: PBMCs or T cells enriched from blood (not recorded which).

The CDR3 region has the DNA TGTGCCATCGGACGGGACAGGGGGGGATACGAGCAGTACTTC. Amino acid sequence: CAIGRDRGGYEQYF. This sequence joins TRBV10-3 and TRBJ2-7; TRBD1 aligns across 11 bases. The CDR3 covers 14 residues. Germline assignment: CDR1 ENHRY and CDR2 SYGVKD. V was pared by 8 bases and J by 4 bases, with 7 bases of the junction left unmatched.